The table lists the clone carrying this T cell receptor (beta chain) with a count of one. In the original workflow: Using reference gene primer amplification, nucleated cell counts were estimated. Sequencing was performed with immunoSEQ multiplex PCR; in TCRdb, only in-frame clones are kept and a portion is missing. V and J calls and clone size are those listed in that table; D and trimming were worked out from the DNA. The sample consists of some 140,000 clones, about 78% of them appearing once. The length of the CDR3 is 16 residues. Unmatched junction bases numbered 7, after V lost 3 bases and J lost 0 bases. Germline V gene sequence: CDR1 DFQATT, CDR2 SNEGSKA (reference sequence). This sample was included in a study of blood T cell repertoires in COVID-19. About the research overall: From the United States, Italy and Spain came samples of acute and convalescent COVID-19. The analysed material was cDNA or gDNA that came from T cells, B-cell-depleted T cells, or PBMCs.

The chain recombines TRBV20-1 with TRBJ2-3; 9 bases map to TRBD2. The material sequenced was peripheral blood. This receptor was identified in a man between 60 and 75 years old who had recovered from COVID-19. The CDR3 sequence: CSASRAGGSSTDTQYF. The CDR3 DNA reads as TGCAGTGCTAGTCGAGCGGGGGGCTCTAGCACAGATACGCAGTATTTT.